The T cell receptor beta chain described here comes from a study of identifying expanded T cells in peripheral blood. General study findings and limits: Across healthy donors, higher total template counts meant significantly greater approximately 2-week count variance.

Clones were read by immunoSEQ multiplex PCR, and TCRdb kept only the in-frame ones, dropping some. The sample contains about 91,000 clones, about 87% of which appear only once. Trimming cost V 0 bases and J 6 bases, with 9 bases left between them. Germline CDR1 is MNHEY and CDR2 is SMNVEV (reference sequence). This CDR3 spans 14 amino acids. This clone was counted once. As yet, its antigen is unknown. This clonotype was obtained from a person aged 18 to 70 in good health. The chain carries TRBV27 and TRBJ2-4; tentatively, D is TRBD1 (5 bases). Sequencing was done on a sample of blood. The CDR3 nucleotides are TGTGCCAGCAGTTTATCGTTGGACACAAACATTCAGTACTTC. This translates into CASSLSLDTNIQYF.